This T cell receptor (beta chain) was obtained from a study of cytomegalovirus exposure and HLA in healthy donors. Germline trimming cut 1 base from V and 4 bases from J; bases unmatched to any gene: 4. Germline loops: CDR1 SGHTA, CDR2 FQGTGA. The CDR3 runs 16 residues. This PCR relied on a set of 60 Vbeta primers and 13 Jbeta primers. This table comes from immunoSEQ multiplex PCR, and its TCRdb copy is limited to in-frame clones, with some not included. The table lists over 90,000 clones, 64% of them singletons, with 2.5% to 3.5% in the top ten. The chain has TRBV7-3 and TRBJ2-2; 9 bases fit TRBD2. Input material: PBMCs. The receptor was derived from a man in his 60s in good health and CMV-seronegative. The CDR3 protein is CASSLNAGGGTGELFF. The CDR3 coding sequence is TGTGCCAGCAGCTTAAACGCGGGAGGGGGCACCGGGGAGCTGTTTTTT. The full variable domain, with the rest looked up from reference TRBV7-3 and TRBJ2-2, is GAGVSQTPSNKVTEKGKYVELRCDPISGHTALYWYRQSLGQGPEFLIYFQGTGAADDSGLPNDRFFAVRPEGSVSTLKIQRTERGDSAVYLCASSLNAGGGTGELFFGEGSRLTVL.